This T cell receptor (beta chain) was recorded in a study of T-cell reconstitution after alpha-beta-depleted transplantation in children. The study, taken as a whole, reports: Reported findings indicate that, about two months after transplant, alpha-beta T cells came from several hundred expanded clones, which were derived from non-depleted graft cells. One year post-transplant, T-cell counts and diversity were largely derived from T cells produced anew.

Unique molecular identifiers tagged the TCRbeta library. TCRdb redid the calling of the PCR reads with MiXCR, one entry per CDR3 protein. The data hold 700,000 or so distinct CDR3 sequences, with approximately 14% observed a single time. The CDR3 consists of 17 residues. Trimming cost V 3 bases and J 7 bases; bases outside gene matches: 13. The germline gives CDR1 SGHRS, CDR2 YFSETQ. This clonotype was counted ten times or more. Its cognate antigen is unknown. Sequenced here: PBMCs, sampled before TCRalphabeta/CD19-depleted stem cell transplant. The chain is built from TRBV5-1 and TRBJ1-4; 9 bases align to TRBD1. The sequence was obtained from a girl aged 2-10 years with congenital amegakaryocytic thrombocytopenia, due to receive a stem cell transplant. The CDR3 DNA reads as TGCGCCAGCAGCTCGGACACATATGGGACAGGGCGTGAAAAACTGTTTTTT. Translated, it gives CASSSDTYGTGREKLFF.